The 26 T cell receptor beta chains below were found in one sample sequenced in a study of Ad26.COV2.S vaccination and SARS-CoV-2 variants. Clones were read by immunoSEQ multiplex PCR, and TCRdb kept only the in-frame ones, dropping some. The table has roughly 420,000 clones, approximately 89% seen once. Treatment defined: roughly 19 received Ad26.COV2.S at low or high dose, single or two shots; roughly 5 received placebo; per-sample allocation not given. The investigators took samples on day 63 after the first vaccine or placebo injection. The starting material was peripheral blood, obtained in a trial of Ad26.COV2.S vaccine versus placebo. The source of these receptors is a person between 18 and 65 years old who received the Ad26.COV2.S COVID-19 vaccine or a placebo.

This chain connects TRBV4-1 to TRBJ1-5; maybe TRBD1 (5 bases). The CDR3 covers 14 residues. The germline V and J ends were trimmed by 4 bases and 5 bases, with 12 bases remaining between them. From germline, CDR1 is MGHRA and CDR2 YSYEKL. CDR3 in amino acids: CASSPLRGDQPQHF. CDR3 sequence (DNA): TGCGCCAGCAGCCCCCTGCGGGGGGATCAGCCCCAGCATTTT.

Worth noting for this clone: The same CDR3 arises from other DNA sequences in this sample as well. The chain uses TRBV7-2 and TRBJ2-2; perhaps TRBD2 as D (5 bases). Germline V gene data show CDR1 as SGHTA and CDR2 as FQGNSA. The CDR3 sequence is 15 residues long. The germline V and J ends were trimmed by 0 bases and 6 bases, with 11 bases remaining between them. CDR3 sequence reads: CASSLAPLGAGELFF. In DNA form, the CDR3 reads TGTGCCAGCAGCTTAGCCCCCCTCGGGGCCGGGGAGCTGTTTTTT.

The chain recombines TRBV30 with TRBJ2-7; TRBD2 agrees at 8 bases. Germline V gene lookup returns CDR1 GTSNPN and CDR2 SVGIG (reference sequence). This CDR3 region has 14 residues. The J segment lost 5 bases and the V segment lost 2 bases, leaving 8 bases of the junction unmatched. The CDR3 region has the DNA TGTGCCTGGAGTTCCGAGCGGGGGCGTCACGAGCAGTACTTC. It codes for CAWSSERGRHEQYF.

The genes are TRBV15 and TRBJ1-1; 8 bases match TRBD1. Germline trimming cut 3 bases from V and 1 base from J; bases unmatched to any gene: 4. Germline values: CDR1 LNHNV, CDR2 YYDKDF (reference sequence). The CDR3 runs to 15 residues. Written as DNA, the CDR3 is TGTGCCACCAGCAGGCCAGGACAGGGGAACACTGAAGCTTTCTTT. Its protein product is CATSRPGQGNTEAFF.

J is TRBJ1-2 and V is TRBV9; no clear D gene. Germline V gene sequence: CDR1 SGDLS, CDR2 YYNGEE. The CDR3 covers 16 residues. V was clipped by 0 bases and J by 8 bases, with 20 bases between them. For the CDR3, the DNA is TGTGCCAGCAGCGTAGAAGAGGGATACACTCCAGACGGCTACACCTTC. This gives the protein CASSVEEGYTPDGYTF.

This clone was observed a single time. The chain couples TRBV2 to TRBJ1-2, with D perhaps matching TRBD1 (5 bases). Germline V gene data show CDR1 as SNHLY and CDR2 as FYNNEI. V lost 6 bases and J lost 0, with 5 bases in between. The CDR3 consists of 12 residues. DNA for the CDR3: TGTGCCAGCAGGGGGCCTAACTATGGCTACACCTTC. Protein product: CASRGPNYGYTF.

The V gene is TRBV4-3, the J gene TRBJ1-2; D not resolved. The CDR3 spans 15 residues. The V and J ends lost 1 base and 3 bases respectively, with 12 bases between them. Germline V gene sequence: CDR1 LGHNA, CDR2 YSLEER. CDR3 sequence: CASSQAANEYYGYTF. The CDR3 nucleotides are TGCGCCAGCAGCCAAGCCGCAAATGAATACTATGGCTACACCTTC.

This clone was detected only once. The chain couples TRBV6-5 to TRBJ2-5; D call uncertain. The ends were cut back, 6 bases at V and 6 bases at J, with 14 bases in the middle. This CDR3 spans 13 amino acids. CDR1 is MNHEY and CDR2 is SVGAGI in the germline V gene. The CDR3 DNA follows: TGTGCCAGCAGAGAGACTCTGGGGAAGACCCAGTACTTC. Its protein product is CASRETLGKTQYF.

The chain joins TRBV11-3 to TRBJ2-2, with TRBD2 matching over 8 bases. This CDR3 contains 16 residues. V lost 5 bases and J lost 0; bases outside the gene matches: 5. Per germline, CDR1 SGHNT and CDR2 YENEEA. The CDR3: CASSNSGASNTGELFF. CDR3 bases: TGTGCCAGCAGCAATAGCGGGGCATCGAACACCGGGGAGCTGTTTTTT.

This chain links TRBV30 with TRBJ1-1; unclear D gene. The CDR3 is 11 residues long. V was trimmed by 4 bases and J by 6 bases, leaving 9 bases between them. CDR1 is GTSNPN and CDR2 is SVGIG in the germline V gene (reference sequence). Here the CDR3 reads CAWILNAEAFF. Here the CDR3 DNA reads TGTGCCTGGATTCTCAACGCTGAAGCTTTCTTT.

The rearrangement uses TRBV6-6 and TRBJ1-5, with a weak D call TRBD1 (6 bases). V was clipped by 2 bases and J by 3 bases, with 11 bases between them. Germline values: CDR1 MNHNY, CDR2 SVGAGI (reference sequence). The CDR3 covers 15 residues. The DNA of the CDR3 is TGTGCCAGCAGTTACGGCGGGGGCAACAATCAGCCCCAGCATTTT. Residues: CASSYGGGNNQPQHF.

V and J are TRBV25-1 and TRBJ1-4; no clear D gene. The CDR3 runs to 13 residues. Germline V gene lookup returns CDR1 MGHDK and CDR2 SYGVNS. Trimming cost V 2 bases and J 7 bases, with 8 bases left between them. The CDR3 is CASSEASFEKLFF. CDR3 DNA: TGTGCCAGCAGTGAAGCCTCATTTGAAAAACTGTTTTTT.

This chain joins TRBV28 and TRBJ2-7; the match to TRBD2 covers 14 bases. The germline CDR1 and CDR2 sequences are MDHEN and SYDVKM. The CDR3 is made up of 18 amino acids. J gave up 3 bases and V 10 bases, and 17 bases lay outside the gene matches. The CDR3 bases are TGTGCCACCAAAAGGACTAGCGGGGGGTCCTTTCTAAACTACGAGCAGTACTTC. As protein: CATKRTSGGSFLNYEQYF.

V and J are TRBV19 and TRBJ2-4, with D hard to call. This CDR3 is 13 amino acids long. V lost 4 bases, J lost 6 bases, and 10 bases lay in between. The germline V gene has CDR1 LNHDA and CDR2 SQIVND (reference sequence). The CDR3, as DNA: TGTGCCAGTAGTAGCCCCGGCCGAAACATTCAGTACTTC. Translation gives CASSSPGRNIQYF.

The chain is built from TRBV12-5 and TRBJ1-4; 7 positions match TRBD1. Germline loops: CDR1 LGHNT, CDR2 FRNRAP. The ends lost 1 base at V and 7 bases at J; junction bases unmatched: 6. This CDR3 has 15 residues. The CDR3, as DNA: TGTGCTAGTGGTTTGGGAGGGGGCGGCGGTGAAAAACTGTTTTTT. Translation gives CASGLGGGGGEKLFF.

V gene TRBV5-6 combines with J gene TRBJ2-7; D remains ambiguous. Germline assignment: CDR1 SGHDT and CDR2 YYEEEE. CDR3 length: 13 amino acids. V dropped 2 bases and J dropped 7 bases, with 13 bases sitting between them. This chain's CDR3 is CASSFDTQWEQYF. CDR3 sequence (DNA): TGTGCCAGCAGCTTCGACACCCAATGGGAGCAGTACTTC.

This clone was picked up many times. The chain uses TRBV19 and TRBJ1-1; D unresolved. The CDR3 contains 13 residues. The germline V and J ends were trimmed by 5 bases and 6 bases, with 13 bases remaining between them. Per the germline V gene, CDR1 is LNHDA and CDR2 is SQIVND (reference sequence). The CDR3 sequence is CASSSTPRPEAFF. The CDR3 DNA sequence: TGTGCCAGTAGTTCCACCCCGAGGCCTGAAGCTTTCTTT.

The V gene is TRBV19, the J gene TRBJ1-2; D is possibly TRBD1 (5 bases). Germline CDR1 and CDR2: LNHDA and SQIVND (reference sequence). The CDR3 is 14 amino acids. Trimming stripped 2 bases from V and 3 bases from J, with 10 bases between. In DNA, the CDR3 is TGTGCCAGTAGTATATTCGGGGGGGACTATGGCTACACCTTC. Translation gives CASSIFGGDYGYTF.

This CDR3 is CASSVESFPYNEQFF. CDR3 DNA sequence: TGTGCCAGCAGCGTAGAGTCTTTCCCCTACAATGAGCAGTTCTTC. The chain joins TRBV9 to TRBJ2-1; D is unresolved. Trimming took off 0 bases at V and 2 bases at J, with 9 bases between the two ends. Germline CDR1 reads SGDLS; CDR2 reads YYNGEE. This CDR3 is built from 15 residues.

This clone was seen more than once but under ten times. The J gene is TRBJ2-7, the V gene TRBV20-1, with D perhaps TRBD2 (6 bases). Trimming shortened V by 5 bases and J by 6 bases, and 11 bases separated the two germline ends. The germline CDR1 and CDR2 sequences are DFQATT and SNEGSKA (reference sequence). CDR3 length: 11 amino acids. The CDR3 loop is CSARYGGEQYV. CDR3 DNA sequence: TGCAGTGCTCGCTACGGGGGCGAGCAGTACGTC.

Only one count was recorded for this clone. This chain links TRBV7-2 with TRBJ1-2; D gene unclear. V lost 1 base to trimming and J lost 5 bases, with 5 bases between them. There are 12 residues in the CDR3. Germline lookup yields CDR1 SGHTA and CDR2 FQGNSA. The CDR3 bases are TGTGCCAGCAGCTTAGACCCTTATGGCTACACCTTC. This encodes CASSLDPYGYTF.

The gene calls are TRBV28 and TRBJ1-2, with D perhaps TRBD1 (5 bases). V lost 10 bases and J 4 bases, leaving 13 bases between the germline ends. The CDR3 is made up of 12 amino acids. Germline CDR1 reads MDHEN; CDR2 reads SYDVKM. The CDR3 sequence is CATVGQSYGYTF. CDR3 sequence (DNA): TGTGCCACCGTGGGGCAGAGCTATGGCTACACCTTC.

This chain connects TRBV19 to TRBJ1-5; possibly TRBD1 for D (6 bases). Trimming removed 3 bases from V and 12 bases from J, with 18 bases in between. Germline loops: CDR1 LNHDA, CDR2 SQIVND (reference sequence). The CDR3 is 14 amino acids. The DNA of the CDR3 is TGTGCCAGTAGTATTTGGGGGGCGCGGCAGGACCAGCATTTT. Protein sequence: CASSIWGARQDQHF.

The chain is built from TRBV7-2 and TRBJ2-5; 11 bases fit TRBD1. CDR3 size: 19 residues. V shed 4 bases, J shed 4 bases, and the junction held 17 bases outside the gene matches. Germline V gene sequence: CDR1 SGHTA, CDR2 FQGNSA. CDR3 DNA sequence: TGTGCCAGCAGCTGGACAGGGGGCGTCCCGGGAACTAGGGGAGAGACCCAGTACTTC. This encodes CASSWTGGVPGTRGETQYF.

The chain is built from TRBV9 and TRBJ1-1, with no clear D. CDR1 and CDR2 from the germline V gene are SGDLS and YYNGEE. Trimming pared 0 bases from V and 3 bases from J, leaving 9 bases between. The CDR3 runs 14 residues. The CDR3 DNA is TGTGCCAGCAGCGTAGATCAGGATTACACTGAAGCTTTCTTT. Its translation is CASSVDQDYTEAFF.

This clone was detected only once. The chain employs TRBV11-3 and TRBJ1-1; weak D call: TRBD1 (5 bases). The CDR3 spans 15 residues. Trimming took off 0 bases at V and 6 bases at J, with 14 bases between the two ends. Germline V CDR1 and CDR2: SGHNT, YENEEA. CDR3 bases: TGTGCCAGCAGCTTAGAGGCAGGGACTTACGCTGAAGCTTTCTTT. Its translation: CASSLEAGTYAEAFF.